Below, 7 T cell receptor beta chains from the same sample are listed, as sequenced in a study of regulatory T cells in long-lasting Graves disease. Combining iRepertoire HTBI primers with Arm-PCR of CDR3 regions, the authors built TCR beta libraries. TCRdb re-derived calls from the multiplex PCR reads in MiXCR, one entry per CDR3 protein. The sample has about 430,000 distinct CDR3 sequences, roughly a fifth seen once. The time point denotes: persistent/refractory GD, antithyroid drugs over 5 years with positive TRAb. Making the TCR library involved RNA that had been extracted from PBMCs. Sequenced here: peripheral blood mononuclear cells (PBMCs), sampled when the disease was refractory, from a patient treated with antithyroid drugs. These receptors all come from a female donor with Graves disease.

This clonotype was detected only a few times. The rearrangement links TRBV19 to TRBJ2-7, with a possible D match to TRBD1 (5 bases). Germline assignment: CDR1 LNHDA and CDR2 SQIVND (reference sequence). CDR3 length equals 14 residues. The germline V and J ends were trimmed by 6 bases and 0 bases, with 12 bases remaining between them. For the CDR3, the DNA is TGTGCCAGTAGGCAACAGGTCAACTCCTACGAGCAGTACTTC. It translates to CASRQQVNSYEQYF.

In the case of this clonotype: At one of its ends the junction is not consistent with the germline gene, which may arise from a read error. The genes are TRBV30 and TRBJ2-2; tentative D call: TRBD2 (5 bases). CDR3 length equals 12 residues. Germline V CDR1 and CDR2: GTSNPN, SVGIG (reference sequence). Written as DNA, the CDR3 is TGTGGATTCAGCGAAAACACCGGGGAGCTGTCTTTT. Its protein is CGFSENTGELSF.

V usage is TRBV13 and J usage is TRBJ2-3, with 8 bases aligning to TRBD1. In germline, CDR1 is PRHDT, CDR2 FYEKMQ (reference sequence). This CDR3 is 14 amino acids long. Losses at the gene ends were 5 bases for V and 5 bases for J; bases not matched to a gene: 6. In DNA form, the CDR3 reads TGTGCCAGCAGCCATGGACAGGGCCTAGATACGCAGTATTTT. It is translated as CASSHGQGLDTQYF.

The chain combines TRBV5-1 with TRBJ2-6; 9 bases map to TRBD2. Germline assignment: CDR1 SGHRS and CDR2 YFSETQ. The V segment lost 0 bases and the J segment 0 bases; nucleotides outside the gene matches: 7. The CDR3 has 19 amino acids. The CDR3 sequence: CASSLVVAGGDSGANVLTF. The CDR3 DNA is TGCGCCAGCAGCTTGGTTGTGGCGGGAGGGGACTCTGGGGCCAACGTCCTGACTTTC.

For this clonotype: A much bigger clone sits one base away, suggesting this may be a read error. CDR3 DNA sequence: TGTGCCATCAGTGGCCAGGAGACGAACTTC. It codes for CAISGQETNF. This chain connects TRBV10-3 to TRBJ2-7; D uncertain. The CDR3 covers 10 residues. Germline lookup yields CDR1 ENHRY and CDR2 SYGVKD.

This clonotype was observed many times. The chain has TRBV28 and TRBJ1-5; 7 nucleotides line up with TRBD1. Germline values: CDR1 MDHEN, CDR2 SYDVKM. The CDR3 is made up of 16 amino acids. The J segment lost 5 bases and the V segment lost 2 bases, leaving 9 bases of the junction unmatched. The CDR3 nucleotides read TGTGCCAGCAGTTTAAACGACAGGGCTGGGGATCAGCCCCAGCATTTT. Translated: CASSLNDRAGDQPQHF.

The gene calls are TRBV4-1 and TRBJ2-2; a possible D gene is TRBD2 (5 bases). V was trimmed by 5 bases and J by 5 bases, leaving 9 bases between them. Germline assignment: CDR1 MGHRA and CDR2 YSYEKL. The CDR3 totals 13 residues. The DNA for the CDR3 is TGCGCCAGCAGCACCTGGGAGACCGGGGAGCTGTTTTTT. Amino acids: CASSTWETGELFF.